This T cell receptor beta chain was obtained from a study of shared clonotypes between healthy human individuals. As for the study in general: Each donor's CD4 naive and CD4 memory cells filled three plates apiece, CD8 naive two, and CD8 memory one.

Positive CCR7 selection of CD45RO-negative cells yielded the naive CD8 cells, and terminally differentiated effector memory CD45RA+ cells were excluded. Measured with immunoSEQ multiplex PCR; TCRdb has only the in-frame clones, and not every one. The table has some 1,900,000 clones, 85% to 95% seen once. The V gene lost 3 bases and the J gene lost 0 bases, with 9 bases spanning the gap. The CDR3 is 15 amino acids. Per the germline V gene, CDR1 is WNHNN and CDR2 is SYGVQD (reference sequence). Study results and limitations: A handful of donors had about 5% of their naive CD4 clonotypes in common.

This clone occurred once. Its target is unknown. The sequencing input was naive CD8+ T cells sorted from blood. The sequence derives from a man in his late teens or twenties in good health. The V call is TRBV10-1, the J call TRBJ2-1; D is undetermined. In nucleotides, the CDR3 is TGCGCCAGCAGTGAAGGTCGCAGCTCCTACAATGAGCAGTTCTTC. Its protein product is CASSEGRSSYNEQFF.